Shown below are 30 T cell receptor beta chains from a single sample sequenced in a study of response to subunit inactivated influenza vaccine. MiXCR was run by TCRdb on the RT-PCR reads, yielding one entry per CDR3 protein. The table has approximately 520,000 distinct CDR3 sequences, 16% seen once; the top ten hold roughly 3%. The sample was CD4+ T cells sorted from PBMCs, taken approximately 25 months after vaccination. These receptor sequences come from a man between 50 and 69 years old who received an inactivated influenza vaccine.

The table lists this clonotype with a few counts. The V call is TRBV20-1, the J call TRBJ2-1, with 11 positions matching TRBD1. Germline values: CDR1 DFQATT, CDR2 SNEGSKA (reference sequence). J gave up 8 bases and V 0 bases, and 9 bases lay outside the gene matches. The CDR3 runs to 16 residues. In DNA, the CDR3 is TGCAGTGCTAGAGATAGAACAGGACAGGGGGCATATGAGCAGTTCTTC. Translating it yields CSARDRTGQGAYEQFF.

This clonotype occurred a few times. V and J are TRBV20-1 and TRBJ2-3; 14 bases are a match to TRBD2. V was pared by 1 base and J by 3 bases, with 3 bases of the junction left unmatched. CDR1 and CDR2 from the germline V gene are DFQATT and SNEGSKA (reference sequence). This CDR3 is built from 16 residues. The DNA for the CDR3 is TGCAGTGCTAGAGTGGGACTAGCGGGAGTTACAGATACGCAGTATTTT. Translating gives CSARVGLAGVTDTQYF.

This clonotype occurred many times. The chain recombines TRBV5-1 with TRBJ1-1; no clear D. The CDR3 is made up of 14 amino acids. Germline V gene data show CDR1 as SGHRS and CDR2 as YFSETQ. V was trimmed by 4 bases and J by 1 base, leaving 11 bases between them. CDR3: CASSRGTANTEAFF. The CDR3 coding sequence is TGCGCCAGCAGCCGAGGAACAGCGAACACTGAAGCTTTCTTT.

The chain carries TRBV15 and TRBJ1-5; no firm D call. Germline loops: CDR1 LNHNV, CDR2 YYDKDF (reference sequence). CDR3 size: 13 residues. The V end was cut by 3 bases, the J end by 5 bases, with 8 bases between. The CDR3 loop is CATSRDRDQPQHF. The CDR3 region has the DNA TGTGCCACCAGCAGGGACCGGGATCAGCCCCAGCATTTT.

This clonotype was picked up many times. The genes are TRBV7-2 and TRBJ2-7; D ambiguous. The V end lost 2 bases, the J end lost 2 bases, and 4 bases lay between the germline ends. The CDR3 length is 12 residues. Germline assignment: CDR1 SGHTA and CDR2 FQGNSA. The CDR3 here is CASSLTAYEQYF. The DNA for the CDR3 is TGTGCCAGCAGCTTAACGGCCTACGAGCAGTACTTC.

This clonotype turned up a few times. CDR3 amino acids: CATLRSGGANEQFF. The CDR3 coding sequence is TGTGCCACGCTGCGTAGCGGGGGGGCGAATGAGCAGTTCTTC. The rearrangement links TRBV10-3 to TRBJ2-1; 11 bases align to TRBD2. The V segment lost 10 bases and the J segment 7 bases; nucleotides outside the gene matches: 9. Germline-derived CDR1 and CDR2 are ENHRY and SYGVKD. The CDR3 sequence is 14 residues long.

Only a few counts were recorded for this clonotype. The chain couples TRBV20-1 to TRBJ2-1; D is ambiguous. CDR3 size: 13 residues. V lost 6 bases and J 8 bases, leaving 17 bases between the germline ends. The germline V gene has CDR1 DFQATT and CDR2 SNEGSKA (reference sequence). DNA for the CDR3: TGCAGTGCCATCTTTAAACCAGGCCATGAGCAGTTCTTC. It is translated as CSAIFKPGHEQFF.

As DNA, the CDR3 is TGCAGTGCTTGGGTCGGTGCGACAGGCCAAAACATTCAGTACTTC. This sequence encodes CSAWVGATGQNIQYF. The chain joins TRBV20-1 to TRBJ2-4; D may be TRBD1 (6 bases). The length of the CDR3 is 15 residues. Looked up from germline, CDR1 is DFQATT and CDR2 is SNEGSKA (reference sequence). Trimming stripped 5 bases from V and 5 bases from J, with 19 bases between.

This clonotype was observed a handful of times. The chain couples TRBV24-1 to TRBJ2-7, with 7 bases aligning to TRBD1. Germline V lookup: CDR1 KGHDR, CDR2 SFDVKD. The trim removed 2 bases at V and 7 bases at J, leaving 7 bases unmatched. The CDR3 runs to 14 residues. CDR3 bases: TGTGCCACCAGTGATTCCGGGACAGCTCGGGAGCAGTACTTC. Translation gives CATSDSGTAREQYF.

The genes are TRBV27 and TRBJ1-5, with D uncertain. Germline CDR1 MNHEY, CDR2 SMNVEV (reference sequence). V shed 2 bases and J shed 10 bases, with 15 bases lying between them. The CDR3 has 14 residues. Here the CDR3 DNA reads TGTGCCAGCAGTTTAAGGGCAGGTACCGGCCCCCAGCATTTT. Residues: CASSLRAGTGPQHF.

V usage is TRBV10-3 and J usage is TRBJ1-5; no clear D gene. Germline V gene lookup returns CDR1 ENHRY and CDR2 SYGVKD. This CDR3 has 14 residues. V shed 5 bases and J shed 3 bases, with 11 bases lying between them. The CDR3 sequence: CAISQAGNNQPQHF. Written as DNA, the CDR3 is TGTGCCATCAGTCAGGCGGGTAACAATCAGCCCCAGCATTTT.

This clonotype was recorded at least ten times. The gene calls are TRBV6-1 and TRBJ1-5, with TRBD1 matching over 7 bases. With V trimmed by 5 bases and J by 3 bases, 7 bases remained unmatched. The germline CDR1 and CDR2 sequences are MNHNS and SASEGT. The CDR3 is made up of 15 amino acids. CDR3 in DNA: TGTGCCAGCAGTAAGGGGGACAGTCCCAATCAGCCCCAGCATTTT. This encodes CASSKGDSPNQPQHF.

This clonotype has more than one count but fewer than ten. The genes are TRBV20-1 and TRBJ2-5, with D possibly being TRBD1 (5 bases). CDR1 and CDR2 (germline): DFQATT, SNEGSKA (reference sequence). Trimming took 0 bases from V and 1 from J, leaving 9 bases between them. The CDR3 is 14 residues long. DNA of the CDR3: TGCAGTGCTAGAGACCCGGACATCCAAGAGACCCAGTACTTC. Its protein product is CSARDPDIQETQYF.

The CDR3 bases are TGTGCCAGCAGCTTGGCGGAACGAACAGATACGCAGTATTTT. Residues: CASSLAERTDTQYF. The chain uses TRBV5-5 and TRBJ2-3; D call uncertain. CDR1 and CDR2 from the germline V gene are SGHKS and YYEKEE (reference sequence). This CDR3 spans 14 amino acids. Between the trimmed V and J ends, which lost 0 bases and 3 bases, there was a span of 8 bases.

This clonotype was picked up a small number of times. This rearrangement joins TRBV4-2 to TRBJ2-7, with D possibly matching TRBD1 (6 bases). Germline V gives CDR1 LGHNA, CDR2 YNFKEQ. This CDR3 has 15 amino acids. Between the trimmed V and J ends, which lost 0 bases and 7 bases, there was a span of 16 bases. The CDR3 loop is CASSQDDRTLGEQYF. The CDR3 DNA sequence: TGTGCCAGCAGCCAAGACGACAGGACCCTGGGTGAGCAGTACTTC.

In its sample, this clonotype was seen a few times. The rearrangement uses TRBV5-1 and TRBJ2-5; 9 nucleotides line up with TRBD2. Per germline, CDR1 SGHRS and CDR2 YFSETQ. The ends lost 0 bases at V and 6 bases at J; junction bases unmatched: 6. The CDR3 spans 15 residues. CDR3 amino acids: CASSLGGRGWKTQYF. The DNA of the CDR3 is TGCGCCAGCAGCTTGGGCGGGAGGGGCTGGAAGACCCAGTACTTC.

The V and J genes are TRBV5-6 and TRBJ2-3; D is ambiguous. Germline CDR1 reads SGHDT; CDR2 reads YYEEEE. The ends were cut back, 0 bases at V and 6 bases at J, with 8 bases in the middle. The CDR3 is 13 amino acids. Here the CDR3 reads CASSLDNGDTQYF. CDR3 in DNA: TGTGCCAGCAGCTTGGACAACGGGGATACGCAGTATTTT.

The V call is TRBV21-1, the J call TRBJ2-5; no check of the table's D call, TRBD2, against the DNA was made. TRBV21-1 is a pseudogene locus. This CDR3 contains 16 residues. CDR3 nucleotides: TGTGCCAGCCCCGGTAGGACTAGCGGAGAGCAAGAGACCCAGTACTTC. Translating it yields CASPGRTSGEQETQYF.

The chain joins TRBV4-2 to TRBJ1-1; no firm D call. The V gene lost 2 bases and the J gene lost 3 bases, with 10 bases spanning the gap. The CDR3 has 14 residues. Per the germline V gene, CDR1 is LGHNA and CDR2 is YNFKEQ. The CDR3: CASSQLGGDTEAFF. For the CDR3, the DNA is TGTGCCAGCAGCCAACTTGGCGGGGACACTGAAGCTTTCTTT.

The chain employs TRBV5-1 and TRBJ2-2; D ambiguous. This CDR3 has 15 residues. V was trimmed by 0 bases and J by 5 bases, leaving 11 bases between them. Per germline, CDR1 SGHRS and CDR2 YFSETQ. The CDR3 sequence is CASSLDRTETGELFF. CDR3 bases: TGCGCCAGCAGCTTGGATAGGACGGAAACCGGGGAGCTGTTTTTT.

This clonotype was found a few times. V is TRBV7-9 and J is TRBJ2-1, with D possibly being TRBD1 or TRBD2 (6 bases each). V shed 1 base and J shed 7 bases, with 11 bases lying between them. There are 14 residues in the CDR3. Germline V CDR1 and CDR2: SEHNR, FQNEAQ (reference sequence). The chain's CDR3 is CASSLVPGANEQFF. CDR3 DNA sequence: TGTGCCAGCAGCTTAGTTCCGGGGGCGAATGAGCAGTTCTTC. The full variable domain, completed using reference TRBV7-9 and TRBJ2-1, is DTGVSQNPRHKITKRGQNVTFRCDPISEHNRLYWYRQTLGQGPEFLTYFQNEAQLEKSRLLSDRFSAERPKGSFSTLEIQRTEQGDSAMYLCASSLVPGANEQFFGPGTRLTVL.

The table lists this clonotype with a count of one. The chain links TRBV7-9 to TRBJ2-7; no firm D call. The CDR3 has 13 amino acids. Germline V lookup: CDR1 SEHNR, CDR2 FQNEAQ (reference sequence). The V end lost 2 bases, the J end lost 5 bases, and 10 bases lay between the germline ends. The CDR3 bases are TGTGCCAGCAGCTTAACAGCCGGTCACGAGCAGTACTTC. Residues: CASSLTAGHEQYF.

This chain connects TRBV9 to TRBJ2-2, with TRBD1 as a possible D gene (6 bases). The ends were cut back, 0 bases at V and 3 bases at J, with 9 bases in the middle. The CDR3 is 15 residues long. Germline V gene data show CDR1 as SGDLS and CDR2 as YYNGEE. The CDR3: CASSVVQGYTGELFF. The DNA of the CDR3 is TGTGCCAGCAGCGTAGTACAGGGATACACCGGGGAGCTGTTTTTT.

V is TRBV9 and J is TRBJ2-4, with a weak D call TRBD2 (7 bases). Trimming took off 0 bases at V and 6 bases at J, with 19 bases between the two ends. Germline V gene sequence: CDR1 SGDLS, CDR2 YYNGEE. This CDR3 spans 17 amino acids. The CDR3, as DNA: TGTGCCAGCAGCGTAGCCGGGGGGCGGGGAGAGTTAAACATTCAGTACTTC. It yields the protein CASSVAGGRGELNIQYF. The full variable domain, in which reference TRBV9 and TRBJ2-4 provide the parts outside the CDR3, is DSGVTQTPKHLITATGQRVTLRCSPRSGDLSVYWYQQSLDQGLQFLIQYYNGEERAKGNILERFSAQQFPDLHSELNLSSLELGDSALYFCASSVAGGRGELNIQYFGAGTRLSVL.

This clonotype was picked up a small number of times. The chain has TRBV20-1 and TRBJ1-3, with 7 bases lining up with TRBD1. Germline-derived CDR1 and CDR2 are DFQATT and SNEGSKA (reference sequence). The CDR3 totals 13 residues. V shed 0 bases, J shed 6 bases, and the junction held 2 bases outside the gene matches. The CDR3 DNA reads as TGCAGTGCTAGAGAGGGGACAGAAAACACCATATATTTT. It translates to CSAREGTENTIYF.

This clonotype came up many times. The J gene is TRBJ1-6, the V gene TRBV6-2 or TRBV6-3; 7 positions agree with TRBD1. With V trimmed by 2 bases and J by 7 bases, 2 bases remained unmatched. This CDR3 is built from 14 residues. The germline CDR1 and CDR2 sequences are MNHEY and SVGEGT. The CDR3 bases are TGTGCCAGCAGTTACGAACAGGGGAATTCACCCCTCCACTTT. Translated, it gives CASSYEQGNSPLHF.

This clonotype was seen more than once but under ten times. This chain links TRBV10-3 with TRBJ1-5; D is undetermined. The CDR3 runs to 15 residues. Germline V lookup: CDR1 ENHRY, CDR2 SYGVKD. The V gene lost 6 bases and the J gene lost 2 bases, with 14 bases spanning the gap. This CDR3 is CAISHTDTRNQPQHF. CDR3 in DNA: TGTGCCATCAGCCACACAGACACACGCAATCAGCCCCAGCATTTT.

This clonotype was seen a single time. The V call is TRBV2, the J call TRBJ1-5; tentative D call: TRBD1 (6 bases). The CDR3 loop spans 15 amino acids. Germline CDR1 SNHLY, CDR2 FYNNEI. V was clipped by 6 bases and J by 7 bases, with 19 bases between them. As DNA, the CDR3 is TGTGCCAGCAGGTCCCGGGACCCTGGGGGCCAGCCCCAGCATTTT. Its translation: CASRSRDPGGQPQHF. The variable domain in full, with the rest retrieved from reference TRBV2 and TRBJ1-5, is EPEVTQTPSHQVTQMGQEVILRCVPISNHLYFYWYRQILGQKVEFLVSFYNNEISEKSEIFDDQFSVERPDGSNFTLKIRSTKLEDSAMYFCASRSRDPGGQPQHFGDGTRLSIL.

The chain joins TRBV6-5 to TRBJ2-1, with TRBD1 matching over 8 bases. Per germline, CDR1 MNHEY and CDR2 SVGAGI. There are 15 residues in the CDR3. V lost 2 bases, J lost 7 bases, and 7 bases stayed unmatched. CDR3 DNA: TGTGCCAGCAGTTACCCAGGACAGGGTCTGAATGAGCAGTTCTTC. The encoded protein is CASSYPGQGLNEQFF.

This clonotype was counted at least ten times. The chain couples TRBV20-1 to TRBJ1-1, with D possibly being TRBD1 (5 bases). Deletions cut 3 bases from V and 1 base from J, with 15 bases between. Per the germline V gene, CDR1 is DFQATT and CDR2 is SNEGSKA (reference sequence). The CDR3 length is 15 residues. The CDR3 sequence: CSARGSGAGNTEAFF. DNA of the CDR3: TGCAGTGCTAGGGGGAGCGGGGCCGGGAACACTGAAGCTTTCTTT.